The clone carrying this T cell receptor (beta chain) has a count of ten or more. Its antigen is currently unknown. This sample was included in a study of T-cell reconstitution after alpha-beta-depleted transplantation in children. Preparing the TCRbeta library involved the use of unique molecular identifiers. A single record per CDR3 protein comes from TCRdb applying MiXCR to the PCR reads. The repertoire holds about 300,000 distinct CDR3 sequences, with approximately 7.3% as singletons. Whole-study findings and limits: Two months or so post-transplant, alpha-beta T cells reportedly derived from several hundred expanded graft clones. Newly produced T cells mostly provided counts and TCRbeta diversity after one year, as hyperexpanded clones declined.

CDR3 length: 14 amino acids. Trimming removed 0 bases from V and 5 bases from J, with 12 bases in between. Germline V gives CDR1 SGDLS, CDR2 YYNGEE. The source material was peripheral blood, sampled 360 days after TCRalphabeta/CD19-depleted stem cell transplant. The chain is built from TRBV9 and TRBJ2-7, with D tentatively TRBD2 (5 bases). This receptor was taken from a female patient aged 2-10 years who had a stem cell transplant for Fanconi anemia, so the T cells may come from the graft donor. CDR3 loop: CASSVDGDPDEQYF. Here the CDR3 DNA reads TGTGCCAGCAGCGTAGACGGGGATCCAGACGAGCAGTACTTC.